The clone carrying this TCR beta chain came up once. Its target is not known. This entry belongs to a study of shared clonotypes between healthy human individuals. Overall study: Each donor's CD8 memory used one plate, CD8 naive two, each CD4 subset three.

Findings and caveats of the study: Memory subsets generally showed lower estimated richness than naive subsets.

TCRdb's copy holds only in-frame clones and misses some; the assay was immunoSEQ multiplex PCR. Of approximately 2,000,000 clones listed, around 90% are singletons. The CDR3 is 14 amino acids. The trim removed 10 bases at V and 6 bases at J, leaving 10 bases unmatched. Looked up from germline, CDR1 is LNHDA and CDR2 is SQIVND (reference sequence). Adult donors, all healthy and HIV-negative, had no recent acute infections or vaccinations. A split of CD4+ cells into CD45RA+ naive and CD45RA-negative memory subsets was performed. The receptor comes from a man between 18 and 29 years old in good health. Some clones in this sample may be carry-over from other donors' samples. The V and J genes are TRBV19 and TRBJ2-1; 9 bases align to TRBD2. Sequencing was performed on naive CD4+ T cells from PBMCs. Subset specified: CD45RA+ positively selected. CDR3 DNA sequence: TGTGCCACCGAAGGCGGGACTAGCACCAATGAGCAGTTCTTC. It specifies CATEGGTSTNEQFF.